Each of the 4 T cell receptor beta chains below was sequenced from the same sample in a study of blood T cell repertoires in COVID-19. Assay used: immunoSEQ multiplex PCR; TCRdb lists only in-frame clones, some missing. The sample has more than 110,000 clones, 80% to 90% seen once. The sequenced sample consisted of peripheral blood. These TCRs come from a woman over 75 with acute or convalescent COVID-19.

The chain has TRBV2 and TRBJ1-6; D is undetermined. V was trimmed by 3 bases and J by 5 bases, leaving 8 bases between them. This CDR3 comprises 14 residues. Germline V gene data show CDR1 as SNHLY and CDR2 as FYNNEI. Here the CDR3 DNA reads TGTGCCAGCAGTGATCGTGGGCATAATTCACCCCTCCACTTT. This encodes CASSDRGHNSPLHF.

J is TRBJ1-1 and V is TRBV5-5; D is ambiguous. With 0 bases removed from V and 1 base from J, the gap between germline ends came to 7 bases. Germline V gene data show CDR1 as SGHKS and CDR2 as YYEKEE (reference sequence). This CDR3 contains 14 residues. This CDR3 is CASSLGRGNTEAFF. For the CDR3, the DNA is TGTGCCAGCAGCTTGGGTCGCGGGAACACTGAAGCTTTCTTT.

The rearrangement joins TRBV19 to TRBJ1-6; 8 bases are shared with TRBD1. V lost 4 bases to trimming and J lost 13 bases; unmatched junction nucleotides: 9. The germline gives CDR1 LNHDA, CDR2 SQIVND (reference sequence). The CDR3 runs to 14 residues. CDR3 in amino acids: CASSNRDRTWPLHF. Written as DNA, the CDR3 is TGTGCCAGTAGTAACCGGGACAGGACTTGGCCCCTCCACTTT.

The chain couples TRBV29-1 to TRBJ1-5; the match to TRBD1 covers 10 bases. The CDR3 runs to 15 residues. Germline V gene data show CDR1 as SQVTM and CDR2 as ANQGSEA. The ends lost 6 bases at V and 5 bases at J; junction bases unmatched: 10. The CDR3 loop reads CSVVKGQGFDQPQHF. The CDR3 nucleotides are TGCAGCGTAGTTAAGGGACAGGGGTTCGATCAGCCCCAGCATTTT.